The clone carrying this T cell receptor beta chain was counted ten times or more. The sample is drawn from a study of neurological immune-mediated disorders. The CDR3 has 14 amino acids. Germline CDR1 SGDLS, CDR2 YYNGEE. The V and J ends lost 3 bases and 0 bases respectively, with 7 bases between them. Time point denoted: technical triplicate 3. Unsorted libraries used 2 million PBMCs kept at -80 degrees C. From the 5' RACE reads, TCRdb called clonotypes with MiXCR, one entry per CDR3 protein. The sample gives about 44,000 distinct CDR3 sequences, about 22% of which show up once; approximately 4.3% is in the top ten.

This chain joins TRBV9 and TRBJ2-1; the D is unclear. The TCR was taken from a man between 60 and 75 years old with HTLV-1-associated myelopathy (HAM/TSP). The sequenced sample was PBMCs. In nucleotides, the CDR3 is TGTGCCAGCAGCGAGGGTCGCTCCTACAATGAGCAGTTCTTC. Translated: CASSEGRSYNEQFF. Drawing the rest from reference TRBV9 and TRBJ2-1, the complete variable domain is DSGVTQTPKHLITATGQRVTLRCSPRSGDLSVYWYQQSLDQGLQFLIQYYNGEERAKGNILERFSAQQFPDLHSELNLSSLELGDSALYFCASSEGRSYNEQFFGPGTRLTVL.